One and the same sample provided the 10 T cell receptor beta chains below, sequenced in a study of OX40 agonist ivuxolimab in advanced cancers. The protocol was immunoSEQ multiplex PCR, while the TCRdb copy is restricted to in-frame clones and leaves out a portion. Counted here are about 92,000 clones, approximately 90% occurring once; the ten biggest clones make up 0.33%. The sample in question was CD4+ or CD8+ T cells sorted from blood, obtained in a trial of the OX40 agonist ivuxolimab. Receptors were obtained from an adult with an advanced solid tumor such as melanoma, head and neck, liver or kidney cancer.

This rearrangement joins TRBV28 to TRBJ1-3, with 7 positions matching TRBD1. The CDR3 totals 18 residues. Per the germline V gene, CDR1 is MDHEN and CDR2 is SYDVKM. V was pared by 1 base and J by 2 bases, with 11 bases of the junction left unmatched. The CDR3 region is CASSLYRFRGATGNTIYF. CDR3 DNA sequence: TGTGCCAGCAGTTTATACCGGTTCAGGGGGGCGACTGGAAACACCATATATTTT.

This chain links TRBV11-2 with TRBJ2-5; D not certain. Trimming left V 1 base short and J 3 bases short, with 6 bases between. CDR1 SGHAT and CDR2 FQNNGV come from the germline V gene. The CDR3 is made up of 13 amino acids. The CDR3 DNA reads TGTGCCAGCAGCTTAGCCCAAAAAGAGACCCAGTACTTC. Residues: CASSLAQKETQYF.

This rearrangement joins TRBV7-2 to TRBJ2-3; D is ambiguous. CDR1 and CDR2 from the germline V gene are SGHTA and FQGNSA. The CDR3 spans 12 residues. V lost 4 bases and J lost 14, with 16 bases in between. CDR3 in amino acids: CASSSAPAVLYF. CDR3 DNA sequence: TGTGCCAGCAGCTCCGCCCCCGCGGTCTTGTATTTT.

The rearrangement links TRBV11-3 to TRBJ2-3, with 8 bases that match TRBD2. Germline V gene lookup returns CDR1 SGHNT and CDR2 YENEEA. CDR3 length: 15 residues. V shed 0 bases and J 1 base; nucleotides not matched to a gene: 0. Here the CDR3 DNA reads TGTGCCAGCAGCTTAGACGGGAGGGGCACAGATACGCAGTATTTT. This encodes CASSLDGRGTDTQYF. Supplemented by reference TRBV11-3 and TRBJ2-3, the full variable domain reads EAGVVQSPRYKIIEKKQPVAFWCNPISGHNTLYWYLQNLGQGPELLIRYENEEAVDDSQLPKDRFSAERLKGVDSTLKIQPAELGDSAVYLCASSLDGRGTDTQYFGPGTRLTVL.

The chain carries TRBV19 and TRBJ2-7; 13 bases agree with TRBD2. Per germline, CDR1 LNHDA and CDR2 SQIVND (reference sequence). This CDR3 is 14 amino acids long. V shed 5 bases, J shed 3 bases, and the junction held 1 base outside the gene matches. CDR3 sequence: CASSGLAGVYEQYF. As DNA, the CDR3 is TGTGCCAGTAGTGGACTAGCGGGAGTCTACGAGCAGTACTTC.

The chain recombines TRBV9 with TRBJ2-5; D might be TRBD1 or TRBD2, each matching 5 bases. Germline V gene lookup returns CDR1 SGDLS and CDR2 YYNGEE. This CDR3 comprises 14 residues. V lost 4 bases to trimming and J lost 5 bases, with 15 bases between them. DNA of the CDR3: TGTGCCAGCAGCCGGGACGAAGGGGTTGAGACCCAGTACTTC. Translation: CASSRDEGVETQYF.

The rearrangement uses TRBV5-1 and TRBJ2-3; the match to TRBD2 covers 9 bases. The germline V gene encodes CDR1 SGHRS and CDR2 YFSETQ. The CDR3 loop spans 15 amino acids. Unmatched junction bases numbered 4, after V lost 0 bases and J lost 5 bases. CDR3 in amino acids: CASSLVAGGLDTQYF. CDR3 in DNA: TGCGCCAGCAGCTTGGTGGCGGGAGGGCTAGATACGCAGTATTTT. Based on the CDR3 plus reference TRBV5-1 and TRBJ2-3, the full variable domain is KAGVTQTPRYLIKTRGQQVTLSCSPISGHRSVSWYQQTPGQGLQFLFEYFSETQRNKGNFPGRFSGRQFSNSRSEMNVSTLELGDSALYLCASSLVAGGLDTQYFGPGTRLTVL.

This clone was picked up a small number of times. This chain connects TRBV7-2 to TRBJ1-1; 9 bases map to TRBD1. V trimming: 5 bases; J trimming: 3 bases; junction bases outside the gene matches: 7. CDR3 length equals 15 residues. Germline-derived CDR1 and CDR2 are SGHTA and FQGNSA. CDR3 in amino acids: CASSGGQGMYTEAFF. The DNA for the CDR3 is TGTGCCAGCAGCGGGGGACAGGGTATGTACACTGAAGCTTTCTTT.

This sequence joins TRBV9 and TRBJ1-2; D not certain. The CDR3 spans 14 residues. Germline V CDR1 and CDR2: SGDLS, YYNGEE. V lost 0 bases, J lost 5 bases, and 11 bases lay in between. This chain's CDR3 is CASSVDPSSYGYTF. The CDR3 DNA reads as TGTGCCAGCAGCGTAGATCCGAGCTCATATGGCTACACCTTC.

The chain carries TRBV7-6 and TRBJ2-7; D unclear. Trimming cost V 1 base and J 3 bases, with 7 bases left between them. This CDR3 contains 13 residues. CDR1 is SGHVS and CDR2 is FNYEAQ in the germline V gene. The CDR3 DNA is TGTGCCAGCAGCTTAGGGGGTCGCTACGAGCAGTACTTC. Translation: CASSLGGRYEQYF.